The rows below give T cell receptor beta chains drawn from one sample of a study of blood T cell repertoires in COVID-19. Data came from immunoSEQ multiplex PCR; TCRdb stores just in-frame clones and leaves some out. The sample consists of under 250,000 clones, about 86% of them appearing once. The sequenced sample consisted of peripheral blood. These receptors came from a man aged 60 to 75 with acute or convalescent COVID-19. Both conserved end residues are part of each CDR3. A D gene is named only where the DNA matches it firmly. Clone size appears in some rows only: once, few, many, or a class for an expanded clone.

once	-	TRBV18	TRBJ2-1	TGTGCCAGCTCATTCGTGGAGTCCCGAAATGAGCAGTTCTTC	CASSFVESRNEQFF
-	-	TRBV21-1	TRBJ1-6	TGTGCCAGCAGCCCCGGGCTGGGACAGGGTAGTAGTGGATTTTCACCCCTCCACTTT	CASSPGLGQGSSGFSPLHF
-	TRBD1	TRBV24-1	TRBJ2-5	TGTGCCACCAGTAAAACTAAGGGACAGGAGGAGACCCAGTACTTC	CATSKTKGQEETQYF
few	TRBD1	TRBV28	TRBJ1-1	TGTGCCAGCAGTGGACAGGGGGCTCTAAACACTGAAGCTTTCTTT	CASSGQGALNTEAFF
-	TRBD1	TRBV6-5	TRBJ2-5	TGTGCCAGCAGTTCAGGGGGCTGGGAGGTAGAGACCCAGTACTTC	CASSSGGWEVETQYF
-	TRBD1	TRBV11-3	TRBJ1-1	TGTGCCAGCAGCATCGACAGGGATCACGTTACTTTCTTT	CASSIDRDHVTFF
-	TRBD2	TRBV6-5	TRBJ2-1	TGTGCCAGCAGTTACGTGGGAGGGCTTTACAATGAGCAGTTCTTC	CASSYVGGLYNEQFF
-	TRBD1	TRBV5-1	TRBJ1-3	TGCGCCAGCAGCTCCAAAACCGGGACAGGGCTCTCTGGAAACACCATATATTTT	CASSSKTGTGLSGNTIYF
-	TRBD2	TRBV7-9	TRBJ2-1	TGTGCCAGCAGCTTACGGACTAGCGGGAACCCCTACAATGAGCAGTTCTTC	CASSLRTSGNPYNEQFF
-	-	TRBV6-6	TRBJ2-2	TGTGCCAGTCCCAGCGGGACAGGGAACACCGGGGAGCTGTTTTTT	CASPSGTGNTGELFF
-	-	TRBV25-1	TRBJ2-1	TGTGCCAGCAGTGAATGGCTCACACAGGGTCTTCCCTACAATGAGCAGTTCTTC	CASSEWLTQGLPYNEQFF
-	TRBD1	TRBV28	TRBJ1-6	TGTGCCAGCAGTATCGGGACAGGACAGAATTCACCCCTCCACTTT	CASSIGTGQNSPLHF
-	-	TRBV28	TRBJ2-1	TGTGCCAGCACCCGGGAATACAATGAGCAGTTCTTC	CASTREYNEQFF
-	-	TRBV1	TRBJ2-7	TGCACCAGCAGCCCCCCTTTGCTAGCGGCCTACGAGCAGTACTTC	CTSSPPLLAAYEQYF
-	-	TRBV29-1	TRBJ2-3	TGCAGCGTTGAGGGGGGAGCCACAGATACGCAGTATTTT	CSVEGGATDTQYF
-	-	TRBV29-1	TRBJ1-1	TGCAGCGTCACGTGGGTGGGGGGGAACACTGAAGCTTTCTTT	CSVTWVGGNTEAFF
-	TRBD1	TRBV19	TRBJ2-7	TGTGCCAGTAGTGCGACAGGGGGGTCCCACGAGCAGTACTTC	CASSATGGSHEQYF
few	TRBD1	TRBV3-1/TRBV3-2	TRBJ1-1	TGTGCCAGCAGCCAAGGACGACAGGGGGCAAGAGTGGGGAACACTGAAGCTTTCTTT	CASSQGRQGARVGNTEAFF
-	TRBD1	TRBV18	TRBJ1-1	TGTGCCAGCTCAACCAAGACAGGGATCGTGACTGAAGCTTTCTTT	CASSTKTGIVTEAFF
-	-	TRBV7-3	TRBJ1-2	TGTGCCAGCAGCTTCGCCAGGGGAGGGGGATATGGCTACACCTTC	CASSFARGGGYGYTF
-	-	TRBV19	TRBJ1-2	TGTGCCAGTAGCCGCCAGGTAAACTATGGCTACACCTTC	CASSRQVNYGYTF
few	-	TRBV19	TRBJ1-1	TGTGCCAGTAGTATAGAAAACAGATTTCCGAACACTGAAGCTTTCTTT	CASSIENRFPNTEAFF
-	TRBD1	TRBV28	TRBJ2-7	TGTGCCAGCAGTTTTACTGGGACAGCTTCCTACGAGCAGTACTTC	CASSFTGTASYEQYF
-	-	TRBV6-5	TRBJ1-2	TGTGCCAGCAGGAGCGACAGCATCTATGGCTACACCTTC	CASRSDSIYGYTF
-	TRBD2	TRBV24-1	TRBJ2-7	TGTGCCACCAGTGAGCCACTAGCGGGATCGGGCGGTGGGCAGTACTTC	CATSEPLAGSGGGQYF
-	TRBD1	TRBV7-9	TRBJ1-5	TGTGCCAGCAGCTTAGTAGGGGGCGAACGTCAGCCCCAGCATTTT	CASSLVGGERQPQHF